This is a list of T cell receptor beta chains from one sample in a study of T cells in Graves' hyperthyroidism and ophthalmopathy. Via MiXCR, TCRdb re-called the multiplex PCR reads, giving one row per CDR3 protein. The data hold 550,000 to 600,000 distinct CDR3 sequences, with about half observed a single time. The sample taken for sequencing was peripheral blood or thyroid tissue (not recorded which). The receptors shown here come from an adult woman with Graves' disease, either hyperthyroidism or ophthalmopathy (not recorded which). CDR3s include the opening cysteine and the closing phenylalanine or tryptophan. Each record gives: clone size, D gene, J gene, V gene, CDR3 length, CDR3 DNA, CDR3 protein. The D gene is left open where the match is weak. Some rows have no size entry. The others give once, few or many, or a class for an expanded clone.

clone size: many; D gene: NA; J gene: TRBJ1-1; V gene: TRBV6-6; CDR3 length: 14; CDR3 DNA: TGTGCCAGCAGTTACGGGGGCCCGAACACTGAAGCTTTCTTT; CDR3 protein: CASSYGGPNTEAFF
clone size: NA; D gene: NA; J gene: TRBJ2-2; V gene: TRBV20-1; CDR3 length: 10; CDR3 DNA: TGCAGTGCTAGGTCCGGGGAGCTGTTTTTT; CDR3 protein: CSARSGELFF
clone size: few; D gene: NA; J gene: TRBJ2-2; V gene: TRBV6-2/TRBV6-3; CDR3 length: 13; CDR3 DNA: TGTGCCAGCAGTTACGTAGCTGCCGGGGAGCTGCTTTTT; CDR3 protein: CASSYVAAGELLF
clone size: few; D gene: NA; J gene: TRBJ1-1; V gene: TRBV19; CDR3 length: 15; CDR3 DNA: TGTGCCAGTAGTTTTGAACAGGCGCTGAACACTGAAGCTTTCTTT; CDR3 protein: CASSFEQALNTEAFF
clone size: many; D gene: NA; J gene: TRBJ1-5; V gene: TRBV12-3/TRBV12-4; CDR3 length: 15; CDR3 DNA: TGTGCCAGCAGTTTCGGGTCGGGTGGCAATCAGCCCCAGCATTTT; CDR3 protein: CASSFGSGGNQPQHF
clone size: NA; D gene: NA; J gene: TRBJ1-2; V gene: TRBV7-9; CDR3 length: 14; CDR3 DNA: TGTGCCAGCAGCCCGGGGGCAACAGGCTATGGCTACACCTTC; CDR3 protein: CASSPGATGYGYTF
clone size: NA; D gene: TRBD1; J gene: TRBJ1-1; V gene: TRBV6-5; CDR3 length: 14; CDR3 DNA: TGTGCCACCCGGGACAGACTAATGAACACTGAAGCTTTCTTT; CDR3 protein: CATRDRLMNTEAFF
clone size: NA; D gene: NA; J gene: TRBJ2-5; V gene: TRBV7-2; CDR3 length: 14; CDR3 DNA: TGTGCCAGCAGTTTATATTCTAGCCTGGAGACCCAGTACTTC; CDR3 protein: CASSLYSSLETQYF
clone size: NA; D gene: NA; J gene: TRBJ1-6; V gene: TRBV5-1; CDR3 length: 16; CDR3 DNA: TGCGCCAGCAGCTTGCGGGGAGGCCCCGCCGGATCACCCCTCCACTTT; CDR3 protein: CASSLRGGPAGSPLHF
clone size: NA; D gene: NA; J gene: TRBJ2-2; V gene: TRBV24-1; CDR3 length: 18; CDR3 DNA: TGTGCCACCAGTGATTTGCCCACAGGGTTCGCGAACACCGGGGAGCTGTTTTTT; CDR3 protein: CATSDLPTGFANTGELFF
clone size: many; D gene: NA; J gene: TRBJ1-3; V gene: TRBV5-6; CDR3 length: 12; CDR3 DNA: TGTGCCAGCAGCTTACAGGGAAACACCATATATTTT; CDR3 protein: CASSLQGNTIYF
clone size: NA; D gene: TRBD2; J gene: TRBJ2-7; V gene: TRBV20-1; CDR3 length: 15; CDR3 DNA: TGCAGTGCCAGTGTCGGGCTGCGGGAGAGGAACGAGCAGTACTTC; CDR3 protein: CSASVGLRERNEQYF
clone size: NA; D gene: TRBD1; J gene: TRBJ1-5; V gene: TRBV2; CDR3 length: 14; CDR3 DNA: TGTGCCAGGGGCCTGACAGGGAAAAATCAGCCCCAGCATTTT; CDR3 protein: CARGLTGKNQPQHF
clone size: NA; D gene: TRBD1; J gene: TRBJ2-7; V gene: TRBV25-1; CDR3 length: 17; CDR3 DNA: TGTGCCTGCAGTGCTAACCCAAGAGGACAGGTACCCTACGAGCAGTACTTC; CDR3 protein: CACSANPRGQVPYEQYF
clone size: few; D gene: NA; J gene: TRBJ1-5; V gene: TRBV7-9; CDR3 length: 15; CDR3 DNA: TGTGCCAGCAGCTTTTCGGACAGCGGCGTTCGGCCCCAGCATTTT; CDR3 protein: CASSFSDSGVRPQHF
clone size: once; D gene: TRBD1; J gene: TRBJ1-1; V gene: TRBV11-1; CDR3 length: 18; CDR3 DNA: TGTGCCAGCAGCCCCTCCGTGGGACAGGGGGTACCGAACACTGAAGCTTTCTTT; CDR3 protein: CASSPSVGQGVPNTEAFF
clone size: NA; D gene: NA; J gene: TRBJ1-5; V gene: TRBV20-1; CDR3 length: 13; CDR3 DNA: TGCAGTGCTAGAGTGACAGGAAATCAGCCCCAGCATTTT; CDR3 protein: CSARVTGNQPQHF
clone size: NA; D gene: TRBD2; J gene: TRBJ2-2; V gene: TRBV5-1; CDR3 length: 14; CDR3 DNA: TGCGCCAGCAGCACGGCTAGCGGCACCGGGGAGCTGTTTTTT; CDR3 protein: CASSTASGTGELFF
clone size: NA; D gene: TRBD2; J gene: TRBJ2-5; V gene: TRBV20-1; CDR3 length: 13; CDR3 DNA: TGCAGTGCTAGTAGCGGGGCGGCGGAGACCCAGTACTTC; CDR3 protein: CSASSGAAETQYF
clone size: many; D gene: NA; J gene: TRBJ2-5; V gene: TRBV19; CDR3 length: 13; CDR3 DNA: TGTGCCAGTAGTGTCAACGCCCAAGAGACCCAGTACTTC; CDR3 protein: CASSVNAQETQYF
clone size: once; D gene: NA; J gene: TRBJ1-2; V gene: TRBV5-5; CDR3 length: 14; CDR3 DNA: TGTGCCAGCAGCTTAGGCCAATTACGAAGAGGCTACACCTTC; CDR3 protein: CASSLGQLRRGYTF
clone size: few; D gene: NA; J gene: TRBJ2-3; V gene: TRBV7-3; CDR3 length: 13; CDR3 DNA: TGTGCCAGCAGCTACAGACGGACAGATACGCAGTATTTT; CDR3 protein: CASSYRRTDTQYF
clone size: many; D gene: NA; J gene: TRBJ1-1; V gene: TRBV7-9; CDR3 length: 15; CDR3 DNA: TGTGCCAGCAGCTTGATTGGGGCCGGTGGGACTGAAGCTTTCTTT; CDR3 protein: CASSLIGAGGTEAFF
clone size: NA; D gene: TRBD1; J gene: TRBJ1-5; V gene: TRBV12-3/TRBV12-4; CDR3 length: 12; CDR3 DNA: TGTGCCAGCACGGGACAGGGTCAGCCCCAGCATTTT; CDR3 protein: CASTGQGQPQHF
clone size: few; D gene: NA; J gene: TRBJ1-1; V gene: TRBV7-9; CDR3 length: 14; CDR3 DNA: TGTGCCAGCACCGAATCCTCGATGAACACTGAAGCTTTCTTT; CDR3 protein: CASTESSMNTEAFF
clone size: NA; D gene: TRBD2; J gene: TRBJ2-5; V gene: TRBV20-1; CDR3 length: 15; CDR3 DNA: TGCAGTGCTCTGGATGGGGGGGGGATGAAAGAGACCCAGTACTTC; CDR3 protein: CSALDGGGMKETQYF
clone size: NA; D gene: NA; J gene: TRBJ1-1; V gene: TRBV2; CDR3 length: 13; CDR3 DNA: TGTGCCAGCAATTTCGGGGAAGACACTGAAGCTTTCTTT; CDR3 protein: CASNFGEDTEAFF
clone size: many; D gene: NA; J gene: TRBJ1-5; V gene: TRBV5-8; CDR3 length: 14; CDR3 DNA: TGTGCCAGCAGCTTTGGGGGAAACAATCAGCCCCAGCATTTT; CDR3 protein: CASSFGGNNQPQHF
clone size: many; D gene: NA; J gene: TRBJ1-5; V gene: TRBV20-1; CDR3 length: 12; CDR3 DNA: TGCAGTGCTAACCCCCCAAATCAGCCCCAGCATTTT; CDR3 protein: CSANPPNQPQHF
clone size: many; D gene: TRBD2; J gene: TRBJ2-5; V gene: TRBV7-2; CDR3 length: 16; CDR3 DNA: TGTGCCAGCAGCCGTCAACTAGCGGGATCAGGAGAGACCCAGTACTTC; CDR3 protein: CASSRQLAGSGETQYF
clone size: many; D gene: NA; J gene: TRBJ2-6; V gene: TRBV7-2; CDR3 length: 15; CDR3 DNA: TGTGCCAGCAGCTCCCTGCGTGGTGGGGCCAACGTCCTGACTTTC; CDR3 protein: CASSSLRGGANVLTF
clone size: few; D gene: NA; J gene: TRBJ1-2; V gene: TRBV9; CDR3 length: 15; CDR3 DNA: TGTGCCAGCAGCCCATGGGCTGAAGGGCTTTATGGCTACACCTTC; CDR3 protein: CASSPWAEGLYGYTF
clone size: many; D gene: NA; J gene: TRBJ2-5; V gene: TRBV6-7; CDR3 length: 14; CDR3 DNA: TGTGCCAGCAGTTACCCATTTGGCGGGGAGACCCAGTACTTC; CDR3 protein: CASSYPFGGETQYF
clone size: NA; D gene: NA; J gene: TRBJ1-5; V gene: TRBV6-5; CDR3 length: 18; CDR3 DNA: TGTGCCAGCAGGCCAAAGGGGCCGGAGTGGGGTTTCAATCAGCCCCAGCATTTT; CDR3 protein: CASRPKGPEWGFNQPQHF
clone size: many; D gene: NA; J gene: TRBJ2-2; V gene: TRBV10-3; CDR3 length: 14; CDR3 DNA: TGTGCCATCAGTGAGTCCGTCAGTACCGGGGAGCTGTTTTTT; CDR3 protein: CAISESVSTGELFF
clone size: many; D gene: NA; J gene: TRBJ1-5; V gene: TRBV12-3/TRBV12-4; CDR3 length: 14; CDR3 DNA: TGTGCCAGCAGTTTGGCCGCCAGAAGTCAGCCCCAGCATTTT; CDR3 protein: CASSLAARSQPQHF
clone size: NA; D gene: NA; J gene: TRBJ2-5; V gene: TRBV29-1; CDR3 length: 11; CDR3 DNA: TGCAGCAGTTTTACCCAAGAGACCCAGTACTTC; CDR3 protein: CSSFTQETQYF
clone size: many; D gene: NA; J gene: TRBJ1-2; V gene: TRBV7-8; CDR3 length: 17; CDR3 DNA: TGTGCCAGCAGACGAATTAGGGGGTCAGGAATTTTCTATGGCTACACCTTC; CDR3 protein: CASRRIRGSGIFYGYTF
clone size: NA; D gene: NA; J gene: TRBJ2-5; V gene: TRBV29-1; CDR3 length: 12; CDR3 DNA: TGCAGCTTAGAGGAGCTTGTAGAGACCCAGTACTTC; CDR3 protein: CSLEELVETQYF
clone size: many; D gene: TRBD2; J gene: TRBJ2-7; V gene: TRBV9; CDR3 length: 15; CDR3 DNA: TGTGCCAGCAGCGTAGCTAGCGGGATAAACTACGAGCAGTACTTC; CDR3 protein: CASSVASGINYEQYF
clone size: once; D gene: NA; J gene: TRBJ2-5; V gene: TRBV20-1; CDR3 length: 13; CDR3 DNA: TGCAGTGCTTTCCATGGGTACCAAGAGACCCAGTACTTC; CDR3 protein: CSAFHGYQETQYF
clone size: NA; D gene: TRBD2; J gene: TRBJ2-1; V gene: TRBV9; CDR3 length: 15; CDR3 DNA: TGTGCCAGCAGCATAGGACTAGCGGGATTAAATGAGCAGTTCTTC; CDR3 protein: CASSIGLAGLNEQFF
clone size: many; D gene: NA; J gene: TRBJ2-6; V gene: TRBV28; CDR3 length: 16; CDR3 DNA: TGTGCCAGCAGTACCTCGGGGGCGGCAGGGGCCAACGTCCTGACTTTC; CDR3 protein: CASSTSGAAGANVLTF
clone size: NA; D gene: NA; J gene: TRBJ2-7; V gene: TRBV19; CDR3 length: 13; CDR3 DNA: TGTGCCAGTAGTAGGGCCCAGACCCACGAGCAGTGCTTC; CDR3 protein: CASSRAQTHEQCF
clone size: NA; D gene: NA; J gene: TRBJ2-7; V gene: TRBV4-1; CDR3 length: 13; CDR3 DNA: TGCGCCAGCAGCCAAGATGGGGATTACGAGCAGTACTTC; CDR3 protein: CASSQDGDYEQYF
clone size: few; D gene: TRBD2; J gene: TRBJ2-5; V gene: TRBV6-1; CDR3 length: 14; CDR3 DNA: TGTGCCAGCCGACTAGCGGGAGGGCCGGAGACCCAGTACTTC; CDR3 protein: CASRLAGGPETQYF
clone size: once; D gene: NA; J gene: TRBJ1-1; V gene: TRBV7-6; CDR3 length: 20; CDR3 DNA: NA; CDR3 protein: CASSFYICSAEGQASTEAFF
clone size: many; D gene: NA; J gene: TRBJ2-2; V gene: TRBV2; CDR3 length: 14; CDR3 DNA: TGTGCCAGCAGTTCACAACCGAACACCGGGGAGCTGTTTTTT; CDR3 protein: CASSSQPNTGELFF
clone size: NA; D gene: NA; J gene: TRBJ2-2; V gene: TRBV7-3; CDR3 length: 15; CDR3 DNA: TGTGCCAGCAGCTTAAGGCAAGGGACTCCCGGGGAGCTGTTTTTT; CDR3 protein: CASSLRQGTPGELFF
clone size: many; D gene: NA; J gene: TRBJ1-4; V gene: TRBV4-1; CDR3 length: 17; CDR3 DNA: TGCGCCAGCAGCCAAGAGGGTGGGAGAAGGGCTAATGAAAAACTGTTTTTT; CDR3 protein: CASSQEGGRRANEKLFF
clone size: NA; D gene: NA; J gene: TRBJ1-2; V gene: TRBV10-3; CDR3 length: 11; CDR3 DNA: TGTGCCACGACATCAAGTGGGGGAGTGGCCTTC; CDR3 protein: CATTSSGGVAF
clone size: NA; D gene: TRBD2; J gene: TRBJ2-3; V gene: TRBV20-1; CDR3 length: 11; CDR3 DNA: TGCAGCCTGGGGGGGAGAGATACGCAGTATTTT; CDR3 protein: CSLGGRDTQYF
clone size: few; D gene: TRBD1; J gene: TRBJ2-2; V gene: TRBV7-2; CDR3 length: 16; CDR3 DNA: TGTGCCAGCAGCTCGACCCTAAACCCGGGACAGGGGGAGCTGTTTTTT; CDR3 protein: CASSSTLNPGQGELFF
clone size: NA; D gene: NA; J gene: TRBJ2-7; V gene: TRBV15; CDR3 length: 15; CDR3 DNA: TGTGCCACCAGCAGAGATCCTGGACAGCTAGACGAGCAGTACTTC; CDR3 protein: CATSRDPGQLDEQYF
clone size: NA; D gene: NA; J gene: TRBJ2-3; V gene: TRBV9; CDR3 length: 16; CDR3 DNA: TGTGCCAGCAGCGTAGGGGCGGGGCGCCTCACAGATACGCAGTATTTT; CDR3 protein: CASSVGAGRLTDTQYF